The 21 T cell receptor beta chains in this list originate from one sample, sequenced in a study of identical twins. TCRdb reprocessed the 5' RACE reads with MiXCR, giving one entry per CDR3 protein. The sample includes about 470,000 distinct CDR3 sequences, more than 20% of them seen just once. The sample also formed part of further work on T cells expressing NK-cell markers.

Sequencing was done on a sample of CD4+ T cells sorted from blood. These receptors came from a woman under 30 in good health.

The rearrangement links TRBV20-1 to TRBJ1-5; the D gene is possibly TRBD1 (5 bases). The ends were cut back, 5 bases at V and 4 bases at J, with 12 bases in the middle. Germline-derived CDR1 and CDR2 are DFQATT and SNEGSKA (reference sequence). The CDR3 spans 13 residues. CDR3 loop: CSAQRQTNQPQHF. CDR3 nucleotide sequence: TGCAGTGCTCAGAGACAGACGAATCAGCCCCAGCATTTT.

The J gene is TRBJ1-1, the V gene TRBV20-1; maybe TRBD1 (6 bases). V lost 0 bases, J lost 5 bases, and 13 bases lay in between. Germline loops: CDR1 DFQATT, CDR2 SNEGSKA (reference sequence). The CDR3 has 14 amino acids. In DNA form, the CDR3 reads TGCAGTGCTAGAGATCCCACAGGGTCGACTGAAGCTTTCTTT. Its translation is CSARDPTGSTEAFF.

The CDR3 DNA reads as TGTGCCACCAGCAGGACAGAGAACACTGAAGCTTTCTTT. Residues: CATSRTENTEAFF. The rearrangement joins TRBV15 to TRBJ1-1; a possible D gene is TRBD1 (5 bases). CDR3 length: 13 residues. The V and J ends lost 3 bases and 1 base respectively, with 6 bases between them. CDR1 LNHNV and CDR2 YYDKDF come from the germline V gene (reference sequence).

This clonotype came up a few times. CDR3 nucleotide sequence: TGTGCCAGCAGCTTCCCGGGAGGATTGGTCGAGCAGTACTTC. Translating gives CASSFPGGLVEQYF. This sequence joins TRBV11-2 and TRBJ2-7; the match to TRBD2 covers 7 bases. Germline assignment: CDR1 SGHAT and CDR2 FQNNGV. The CDR3 sequence is 14 residues long. The ends lost 3 bases at V and 6 bases at J; junction bases unmatched: 8.

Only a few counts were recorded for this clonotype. CDR3 nucleotide sequence: TGCGCCAGCAGTTCGAGTACGGACGTTTTCACTGAAGCTTTCTTT. Encoded protein: CASSSSTDVFTEAFF. The chain carries TRBV5-1 and TRBJ1-1; D not resolved. The V end lost 5 bases, the J end lost 4 bases, and 18 bases lay between the germline ends. In germline, CDR1 is SGHRS, CDR2 YFSETQ. This CDR3 has 15 amino acids.

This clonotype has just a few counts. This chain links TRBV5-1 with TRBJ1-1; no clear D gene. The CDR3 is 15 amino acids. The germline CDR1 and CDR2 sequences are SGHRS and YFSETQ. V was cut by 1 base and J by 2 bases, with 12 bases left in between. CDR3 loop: CASSLQDGRNTEAFF. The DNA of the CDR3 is TGCGCCAGCAGCTTGCAGGACGGCAGAAACACTGAAGCTTTCTTT.

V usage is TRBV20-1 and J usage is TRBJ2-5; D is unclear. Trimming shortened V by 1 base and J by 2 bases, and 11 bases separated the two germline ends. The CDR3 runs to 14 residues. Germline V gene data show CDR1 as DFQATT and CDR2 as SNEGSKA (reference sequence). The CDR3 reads CSARVPQYQETQYF. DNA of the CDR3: TGCAGTGCTAGAGTACCCCAGTATCAAGAGACCCAGTACTTC.

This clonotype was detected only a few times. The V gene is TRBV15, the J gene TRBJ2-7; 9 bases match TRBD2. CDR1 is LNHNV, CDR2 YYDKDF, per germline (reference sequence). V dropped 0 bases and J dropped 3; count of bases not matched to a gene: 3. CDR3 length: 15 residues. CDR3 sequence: CATSRDPSGIYEQYF. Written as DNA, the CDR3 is TGTGCCACCAGCAGAGATCCTAGCGGGATCTACGAGCAGTACTTC.

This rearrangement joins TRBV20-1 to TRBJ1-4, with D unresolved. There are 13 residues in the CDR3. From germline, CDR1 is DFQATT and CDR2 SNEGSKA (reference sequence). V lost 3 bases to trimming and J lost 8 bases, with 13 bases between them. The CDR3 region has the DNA TGCAGTGCTAGTCCTTCGGGAAGGGAAAAACTGTTTTTT. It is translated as CSASPSGREKLFF.

The CDR3 region has the DNA TGTGCCAGCAGTTACTCGGGGTACGGGGAGCTGTTTTTT. It codes for CASSYSGYGELFF. The rearrangement uses TRBV6-2 or TRBV6-3 and TRBJ2-2; D not resolved. The CDR3 runs to 13 residues. The germline CDR1 and CDR2 sequences are MNHEY and SVGEGT. Trimming shortened V by 0 bases and J by 7 bases, and 6 bases separated the two germline ends.

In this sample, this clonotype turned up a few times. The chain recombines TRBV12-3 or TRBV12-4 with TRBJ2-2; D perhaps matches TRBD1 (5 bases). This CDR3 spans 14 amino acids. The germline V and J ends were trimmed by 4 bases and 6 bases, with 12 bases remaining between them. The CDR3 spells CASSWGGSAGELFF. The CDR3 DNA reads TGTGCCAGCAGTTGGGGCGGTTCAGCCGGGGAGCTGTTTTTT.

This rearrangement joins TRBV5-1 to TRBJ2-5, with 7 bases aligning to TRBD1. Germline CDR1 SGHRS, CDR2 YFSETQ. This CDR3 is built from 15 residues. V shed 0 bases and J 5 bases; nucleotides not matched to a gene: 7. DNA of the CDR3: TGCGCCAGCAGCTTGGAAGCGACAGGGCGGGAGACCCAGTACTTC. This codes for CASSLEATGRETQYF.

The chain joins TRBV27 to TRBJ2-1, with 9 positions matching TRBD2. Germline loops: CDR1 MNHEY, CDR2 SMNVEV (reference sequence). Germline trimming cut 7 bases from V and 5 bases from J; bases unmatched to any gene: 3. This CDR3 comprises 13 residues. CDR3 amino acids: CASTAGGHNEQFF. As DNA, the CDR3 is TGTGCCAGCACGGCGGGAGGGCACAATGAGCAGTTCTTC.

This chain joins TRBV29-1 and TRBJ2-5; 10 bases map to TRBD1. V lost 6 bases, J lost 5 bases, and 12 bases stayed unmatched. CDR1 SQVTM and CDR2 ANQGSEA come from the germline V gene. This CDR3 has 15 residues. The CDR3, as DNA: TGCAGCGTCAAAAGAGGGACAGGGGAGAGGGAGACCCAGTACTTC. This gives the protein CSVKRGTGERETQYF.

The CDR3 DNA is TGCAGTGCTAGTAGTTGGGTGGAGCGGAAACTGTTTTTT. As protein: CSASSWVERKLFF. The chain recombines TRBV20-1 with TRBJ1-4, with D unclear. Germline V gene lookup returns CDR1 DFQATT and CDR2 SNEGSKA (reference sequence). The CDR3 is made up of 13 amino acids. V was shortened by 3 bases and J by 11 bases, with 16 bases between the two germline ends.

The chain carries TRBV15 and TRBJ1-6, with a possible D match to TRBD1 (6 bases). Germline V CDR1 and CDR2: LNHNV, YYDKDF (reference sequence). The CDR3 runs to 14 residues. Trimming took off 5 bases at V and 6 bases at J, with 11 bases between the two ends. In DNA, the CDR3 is TGTGCCACCAGCTCCAGAGGGGGTAATTCACCCCTCCACTTT. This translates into CATSSRGGNSPLHF.

As DNA, the CDR3 is TGCAGTGCTAGGCCCTATAGCGGAAAATCCTCCTACAATGAGCAGTTCTTC. Translated: CSARPYSGKSSYNEQFF. The chain joins TRBV20-1 to TRBJ2-1; D might be TRBD2 (6 bases). Trimming shortened V by 3 bases and J by 0 bases, and 18 bases separated the two germline ends. The CDR3 loop spans 17 amino acids. Germline-derived CDR1 and CDR2 are DFQATT and SNEGSKA (reference sequence).

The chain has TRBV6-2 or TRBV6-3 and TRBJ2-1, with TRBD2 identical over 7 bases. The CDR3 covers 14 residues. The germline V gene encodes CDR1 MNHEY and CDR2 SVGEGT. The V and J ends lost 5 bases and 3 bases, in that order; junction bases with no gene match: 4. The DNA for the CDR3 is TGTGCCAGCAGTACCCGGACTAGCTACAATGAGCAGTTCTTC. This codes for CASSTRTSYNEQFF.

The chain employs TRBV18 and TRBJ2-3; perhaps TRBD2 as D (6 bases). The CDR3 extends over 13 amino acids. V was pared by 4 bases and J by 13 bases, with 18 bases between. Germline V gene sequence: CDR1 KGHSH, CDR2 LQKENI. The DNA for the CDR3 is TGTGCCAGCTCACTCACTAGCCCTAATTTGGAGTATTTT. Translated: CASSLTSPNLEYF.

This chain's CDR3 is CASSYKGGRGYEQYF. CDR3 sequence (DNA): TGTGCCAGCAGCTACAAAGGCGGGAGAGGGTACGAGCAGTACTTC. The rearrangement uses TRBV3-1 and TRBJ2-7, with 7 bases that match TRBD2. The J segment lost 4 bases and the V segment lost 5 bases, leaving 11 bases of the junction unmatched. This CDR3 is built from 15 residues. Germline loops: CDR1 LGHDT, CDR2 YNNKEL (reference sequence).

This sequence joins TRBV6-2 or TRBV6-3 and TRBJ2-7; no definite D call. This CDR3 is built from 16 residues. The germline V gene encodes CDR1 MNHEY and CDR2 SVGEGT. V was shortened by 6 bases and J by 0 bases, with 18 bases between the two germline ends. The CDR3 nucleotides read TGTGCCAGCAGATCACCCGTTTCCGGTGGCTCCTACGAGCAGTACTTC. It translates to CASRSPVSGGSYEQYF.